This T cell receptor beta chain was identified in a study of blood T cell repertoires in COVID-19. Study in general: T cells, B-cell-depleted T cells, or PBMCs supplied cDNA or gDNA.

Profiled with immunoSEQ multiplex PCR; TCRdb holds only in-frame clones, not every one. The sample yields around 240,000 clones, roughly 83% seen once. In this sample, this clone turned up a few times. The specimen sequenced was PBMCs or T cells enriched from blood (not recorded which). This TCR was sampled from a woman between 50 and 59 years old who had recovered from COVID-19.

CDR3 in DNA: TGTGCCACCAGCGATACGACAGGGGGGAAGTACGAGCAGTACTTC. It translates to CATSDTTGGKYEQYF. The chain carries TRBV15 and TRBJ2-7; 9 bases align to TRBD1. This CDR3 contains 15 residues. V shed 5 bases and J 4 bases; nucleotides not matched to a gene: 9. Germline V gene lookup returns CDR1 LNHNV and CDR2 YYDKDF (reference sequence).